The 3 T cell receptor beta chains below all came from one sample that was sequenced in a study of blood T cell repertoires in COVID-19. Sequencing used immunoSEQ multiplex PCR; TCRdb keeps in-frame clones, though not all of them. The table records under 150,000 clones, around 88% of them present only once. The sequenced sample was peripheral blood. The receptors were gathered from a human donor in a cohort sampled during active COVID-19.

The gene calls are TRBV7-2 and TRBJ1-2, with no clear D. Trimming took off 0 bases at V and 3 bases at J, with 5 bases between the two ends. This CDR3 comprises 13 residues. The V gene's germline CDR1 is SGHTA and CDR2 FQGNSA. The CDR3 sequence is CASSLARDYGYTF. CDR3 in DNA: TGTGCCAGCAGCTTAGCGCGGGACTATGGCTACACCTTC. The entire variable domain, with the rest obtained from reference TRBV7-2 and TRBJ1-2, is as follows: GAGVSQSPSNKVTEKGKDVELRCDPISGHTALYWYRQSLGQGLEFLIYFQGNSAPDKSGLPSDRFSAERTGGSVSTLTIQRTQQEDSAVYLCASSLARDYGYTFGSGTRLTVV.

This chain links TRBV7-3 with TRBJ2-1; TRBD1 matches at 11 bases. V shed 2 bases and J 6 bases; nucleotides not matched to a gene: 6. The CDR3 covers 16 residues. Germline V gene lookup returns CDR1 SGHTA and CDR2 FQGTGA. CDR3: CASSLLGTGGPNEQFF. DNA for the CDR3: TGTGCCAGCAGCTTATTAGGGACAGGGGGTCCCAATGAGCAGTTCTTC.

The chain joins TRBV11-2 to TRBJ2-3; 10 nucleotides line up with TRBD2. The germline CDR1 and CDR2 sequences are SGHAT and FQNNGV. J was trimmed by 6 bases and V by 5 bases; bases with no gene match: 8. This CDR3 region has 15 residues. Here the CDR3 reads CASSKLAGGADTQYF. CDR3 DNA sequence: TGTGCCAGCAGCAAATTAGCGGGGGGCGCCGATACGCAGTATTTT. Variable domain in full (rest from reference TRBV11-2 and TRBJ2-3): EAGVAQSPRYKIIEKRQSVAFWCNPISGHATLYWYQQILGQGPKLLIQFQNNGVVDDSQLPKDRFSAERLKGVDSTLKIQPAKLEDSAVYLCASSKLAGGADTQYFGPGTRLTVL.